This TCR beta chain was recovered during a study of blood T cell repertoires in COVID-19 (TCRdb year 2020). With respect to the entire study: Samples covering the acute and convalescent phases of COVID-19 were provided by collaborators in the United States, Italy and Spain. The prospective study material was composed of cDNA or gDNA derived from T cells, B-cell-depleted T cells, or PBMCs. The repertoires were made available in a free public database intended to serve as a resource for research on the immune response to SARS-CoV-2. Samples were obtained from the ongoing ImmuneRACE study (first 160 participants) and from about 1,300 subjects provided by 6 global collaborators. Nearly every sample came with metadata listing a de-identified subject ID, COVID-19 status, age in years and sex. The dataset comprised deeply sampled blood TCRbeta repertoires from subjects exposed to, actively infected with, or recovered from COVID-19. HLA class I and class II types, where available, came from metadata supplied by the sample provider rather than from assay-based typing. What the research found in general, with its limitations: The quantity of clinical and demographic metadata differed by source and by participant and was supplied without curation.

The immunoSEQ Assay, a bias-controlled multiplex PCR, was used to amplify TCRbeta CDR3 regions from genomic DNA. In the authors' own workflow: Nucleated cell counts per sample were estimated from amplification of reference gene primers within the assay. To quantify the absolute abundance of each unique TCRbeta CDR3 rearrangement, sequence reads were collapsed and filtered. For each sample, productive Simpson clonality was calculated as the square root of Simpson's diversity index over productive rearrangements. TCRdb retrieved this table from immuneACCESS and kept in-frame rearrangements only. Not all clones are present; in checked studies, unresolved V genes account for under half, and no reason is known for the remainder. The DNA was the basis for D and trimming; V, J and clone size are from that table. The table for this sample lists about 310,000 clones; 87% of them were counted only once. The ten biggest clones cover approximately 9% of the sample.

Participants in the prospective study were enrolled through a virtual design, were aged roughly 18 to 100 years, and lived in roughly 25 United States geographic areas. In the prospective study, cohorts were assigned on the basis of participant-reported clinical history obtained from a screening survey and a study questionnaire. ImmuneRACE Cohort 3 recovered participants were defined by two consecutive negative NP/OP PCR tests, healthcare professional clearance, or symptom resolution. Each participant in the prospective study had whole blood, serum and a nasopharyngeal or oropharyngeal swab collected by mobile phlebotomists. Over a roughly 2-month period, participants in the prospective study had the option of providing additional blood draws and questionnaires. Before DNA extraction, prospective study blood samples were shipped either frozen or at room temperature. Concerning this clone: Which antigen it targets is not known. No much larger clonotype is one base removed from it; base qualities were not supplied.

According to the germline V gene, CDR1 reads LGHNA and CDR2 reads YNFKEQ. Spanning cysteine to phenylalanine, the CDR3 consists of 17 amino acids. The DNA shown is the 51-base CDR3, in frame from base 1. Relative to germline, V is missing 0 bases and J is missing 8 bases, with 12 bases of the junction outside any gene match. The origin of this receptor is a woman aged 18-29 years who had recovered from COVID-19. The chain joins TRBV4-2 to TRBJ2-3, and TRBD2 matches 9 of the central bases. Sequencing was performed on PBMCs or T cells enriched from blood (not recorded which). DNA sequence: TGTGCCAGCAGCCAAGAAGGTGGGCGGGGGGGAACTTTTACGCAGTATTTT. It is translated as CASSQEGGRGGTFTQYF.